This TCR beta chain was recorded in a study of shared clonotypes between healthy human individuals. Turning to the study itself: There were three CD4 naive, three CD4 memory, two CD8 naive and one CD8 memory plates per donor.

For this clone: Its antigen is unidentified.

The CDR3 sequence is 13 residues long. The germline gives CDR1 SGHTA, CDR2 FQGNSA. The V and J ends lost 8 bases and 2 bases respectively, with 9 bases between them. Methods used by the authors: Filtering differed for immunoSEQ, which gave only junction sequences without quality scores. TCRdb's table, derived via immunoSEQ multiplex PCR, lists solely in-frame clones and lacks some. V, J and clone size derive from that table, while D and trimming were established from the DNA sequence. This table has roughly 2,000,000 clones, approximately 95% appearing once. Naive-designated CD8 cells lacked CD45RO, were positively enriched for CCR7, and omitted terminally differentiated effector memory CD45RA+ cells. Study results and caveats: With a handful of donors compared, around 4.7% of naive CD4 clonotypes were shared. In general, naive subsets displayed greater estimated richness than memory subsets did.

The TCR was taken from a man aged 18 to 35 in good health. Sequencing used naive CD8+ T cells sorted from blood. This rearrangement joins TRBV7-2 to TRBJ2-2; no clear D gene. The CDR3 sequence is CASYGRNTGELFF. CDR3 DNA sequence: TGTGCCAGCTACGGACGCAACACCGGGGAGCTGTTTTTT.